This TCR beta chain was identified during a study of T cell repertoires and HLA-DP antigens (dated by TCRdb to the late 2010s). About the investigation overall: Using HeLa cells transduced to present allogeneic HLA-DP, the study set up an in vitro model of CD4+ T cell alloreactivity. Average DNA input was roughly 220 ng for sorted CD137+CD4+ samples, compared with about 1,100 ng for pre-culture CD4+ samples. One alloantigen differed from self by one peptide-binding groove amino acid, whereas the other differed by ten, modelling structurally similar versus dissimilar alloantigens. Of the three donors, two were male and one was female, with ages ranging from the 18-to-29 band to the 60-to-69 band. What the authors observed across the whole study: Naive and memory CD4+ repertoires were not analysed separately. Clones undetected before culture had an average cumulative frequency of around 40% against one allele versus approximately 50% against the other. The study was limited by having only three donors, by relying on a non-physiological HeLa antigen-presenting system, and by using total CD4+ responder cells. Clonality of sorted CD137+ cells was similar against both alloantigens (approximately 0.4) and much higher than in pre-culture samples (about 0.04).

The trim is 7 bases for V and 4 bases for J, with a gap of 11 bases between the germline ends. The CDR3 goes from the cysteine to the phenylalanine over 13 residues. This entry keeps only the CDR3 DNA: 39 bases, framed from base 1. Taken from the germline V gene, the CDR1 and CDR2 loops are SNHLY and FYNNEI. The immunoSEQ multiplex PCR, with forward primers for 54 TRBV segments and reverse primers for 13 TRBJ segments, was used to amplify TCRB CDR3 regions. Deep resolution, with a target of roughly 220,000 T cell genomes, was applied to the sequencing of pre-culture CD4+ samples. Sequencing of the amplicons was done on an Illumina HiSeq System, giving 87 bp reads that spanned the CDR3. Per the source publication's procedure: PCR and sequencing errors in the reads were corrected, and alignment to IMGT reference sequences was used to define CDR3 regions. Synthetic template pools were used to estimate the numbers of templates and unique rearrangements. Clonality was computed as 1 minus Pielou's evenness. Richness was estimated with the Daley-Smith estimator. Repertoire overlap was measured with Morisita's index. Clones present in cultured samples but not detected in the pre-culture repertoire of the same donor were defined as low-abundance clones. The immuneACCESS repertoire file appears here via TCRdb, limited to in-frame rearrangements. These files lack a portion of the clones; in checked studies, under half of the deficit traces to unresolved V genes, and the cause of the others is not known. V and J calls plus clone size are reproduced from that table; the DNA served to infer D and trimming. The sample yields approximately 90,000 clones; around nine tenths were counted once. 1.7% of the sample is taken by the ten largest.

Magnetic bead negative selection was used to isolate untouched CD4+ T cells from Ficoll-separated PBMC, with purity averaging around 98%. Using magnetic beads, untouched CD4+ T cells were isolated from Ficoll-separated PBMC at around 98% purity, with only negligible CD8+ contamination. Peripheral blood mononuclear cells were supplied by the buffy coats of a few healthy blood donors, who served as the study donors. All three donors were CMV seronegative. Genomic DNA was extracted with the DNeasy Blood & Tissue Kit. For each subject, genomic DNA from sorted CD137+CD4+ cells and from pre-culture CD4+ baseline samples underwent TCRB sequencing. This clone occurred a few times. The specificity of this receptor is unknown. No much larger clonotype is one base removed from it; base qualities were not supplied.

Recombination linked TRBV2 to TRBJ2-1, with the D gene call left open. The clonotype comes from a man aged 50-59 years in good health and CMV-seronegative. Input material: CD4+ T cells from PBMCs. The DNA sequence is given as TGTGCCAGCAACCCGACCGGGTACAATGAGCAGTTCTTC. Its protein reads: CASNPTGYNEQFF.